This TCR beta chain was documented in a study of blood T cell repertoires in COVID-19. Study at large: Sources were T cells, B-cell-depleted T cells, or PBMCs; the material itself was cDNA or gDNA.

V lost 8 bases to trimming and J lost 2 bases, with 18 bases between them. The CDR3 is 15 amino acids. The V gene's germline CDR1 is SGHTA and CDR2 FQGNSA. Original processing methods: The assay estimated nucleated cells by amplifying reference gene primers. TCRdb's copy holds only in-frame clones and misses some; the assay was immunoSEQ multiplex PCR. V and J calls and clone size are as listed in that table; D and trimming were resolved from the DNA. The data show tens of thousands of clones, around 91% seen once. Sequenced material: peripheral blood. This TCR came from a human donor in a cohort sampled during active COVID-19. This sequence joins TRBV7-2 and TRBJ1-2; unclear D gene. CDR3 residues: CASRDAHVLNYGYTF. In nucleotides, the CDR3 is TGTGCCAGCCGTGATGCGCACGTCCTGAACTATGGCTACACCTTC.